This record concerns one T cell receptor beta chain sequence. Germline V gives CDR1 MNHEY, CDR2 SMNVEV (reference sequence). This CDR3 has 13 amino acids. After removal of 6 bases from V and 3 bases from J, the junction contained 2 bases not matched to a gene. The data were obtained in a study of long-term antiretroviral therapy in people with HIV. The run of the v3.0 immunoSEQ assay was at survey level. Produced via immunoSEQ multiplex PCR; TCRdb's table is partial and in-frame only. The top ten hold more than 10% of the sample, which has 20,000 to 25,000 clones, around 81% seen once. V and J are TRBV27 and TRBJ1-1, with TRBD1 matching over 9 bases. This specimen was unsorted PBMCs, taken 0.1 years before starting antiretroviral therapy. This clonotype originated in a man between 40 and 49 years old with HIV. The CDR3 reads CASSWTGDTEAFF. The CDR3 coding sequence is TGTGCCAGCAGCTGGACAGGGGACACTGAAGCTTTCTTT.